Below, one T cell receptor (beta chain) is given with its context. The antigen is undetermined. Assay used: immunoSEQ multiplex PCR; TCRdb lists only in-frame clones, some missing. The sample consists of under 100,000 clones, just under 95% of them appearing once. This specimen belongs to a study of graft-versus-host responses after intestinal transplantation. Study-level points and caveats: Researchers found GvH clones in recipient marrow, and some showed up first in ileum or blood.

CDR1 and CDR2 (germline): SGHDT, YYEEEE. V lost 0 bases to trimming and J lost 1 base, with 10 bases between them. The CDR3 has 15 residues. This clonotype originated in a human donor who was the organ donor for an intestinal transplant. Material: unstimulated CD8+ T cells sorted from spleen or lymph node cells, obtained before transplant. This chain uses TRBV5-6 with TRBJ1-1; D is undetermined. DNA of the CDR3: TGTGCCAGCAGCTTGGGGGCCCAAGCGAACACTGAAGCTTTCTTT. Encoded protein: CASSLGAQANTEAFF. Looking up the rest from reference TRBV5-6 and TRBJ1-1 gives the full variable domain: DAGVTQSPTHLIKTRGQQVTLRCSPKSGHDTVSWYQQALGQGPQFIFQYYEEEERQRGNFPDRFSGHQFPNYSSELNVNALLLGDSALYLCASSLGAQANTEAFFGQGTRLTVV.